Here is one T cell receptor beta chain with its context. This clone was detected only a few times. This receptor's antigen is unknown. One base away there is no much larger clone; base qualities are not given. This sample was taken from a study of T cells in localized non-small cell lung cancer (dated by TCRdb to 2019 to 2021). A note on the overall study: The study examined T cell repertoires in under 300 patients with early-stage NSCLC and compared tumors with uninvolved tumor-adjacent lungs. The cohort consisted of 200 to 300 treatment-naive NSCLC patients whose localized lung tumors had been resected. NSCLC patients had a mean age of approximately 66 years, and around 140 were male and 107 female. Overall results and qualifications from the work: A median of around 62 of the top 100 tumor clones turned up in the paired uninvolved adjacent lung, and 28 of those clones also ranked among the top 100 of that same adjacent lung. Higher blood T cell density associated with longer overall survival, while higher adjacent-lung clonality associated with shorter survival. The highest T cell clonality was observed in uninvolved tumor-adjacent lung, where clonality exceeded that of tumor, suggesting that antigenic responses were more focused in uninvolved tumor-adjacent lung. Multi-region tumor sequencing was not performed, so intratumor heterogeneity could not be excluded. Because the study design was exploratory, TCR variables were selected using unadjusted p-values without false-discovery rate correction.

At diagnosis, peripheral blood, uninvolved tumor-adjacent lung and tumor were collected and stored as a combination of fresh-frozen and FFPE material. The immunoSEQ Assay was used to sequence TCR beta CDR3 regions from DNA. In the paper's pipeline: To compute T cell density, TCR beta template counts were normalized to usable DNA, which was estimated by amplifying housekeeping genes. Richness was estimated using the preseqR package, with extrapolation to 400,000 templates for PBMC samples and to 120,000 templates for tissue samples. Clonality was taken to be one minus Pielou's evenness. Tissue-enriched TCRs were identified through differential abundance testing performed on productive amino-acid clonotypes, with a minimum total count of 5 and an alpha of 0.1. The Jaccard Index and the Morisita Overlap Index were used to measure how much the repertoires overlapped between compartments. GLIPH grouped TCR beta CDR3s together with public tetramer-defined viral CDR3s, and a viral motif had to include at least three viral sequences and also show V-gene enrichment. The table was pulled from immuneACCESS by TCRdb, which kept in-frame rearrangements only. Such tables lose some clones; where checked, under half of the loss comes from unresolved V genes, and the rest has no known cause. V, J and clone size derive from that table, while D and trimming were established from the DNA sequence. In all, the sample holds 4,000 to 4,500 clones, and 38% of those were seen once. Approximately 6% of the sample is taken by the ten largest.

V is cut back by 5 bases and J by 1 base, with 1 base in the junction unmatched. Inclusive of the bounding cysteine and phenylalanine, the CDR3 is 13 residues long. The sequence is cut down to CDR3 DNA, 39 bases in frame from base 1. Via the germline V gene, CDR1 is MNHGY and CDR2 SAAAGT. The sequencing here drew on lung tumor tissue, taken before any cancer treatment. The V gene is TRBV6-8 and the J gene is TRBJ1-1; 7 bases in the middle match TRBD1. This receptor was identified in a woman aged 40 to 75 with stage I lung adenocarcinoma. The nucleotides read TGTGCCAGCAGTCAGGGGGGGAACACTGAAGCTTTCTTT. Its product reads: CASSQGGNTEAFF.